This TCR beta chain originates from a study of a mutant IDH1 vaccine in newly diagnosed glioma. Study summary: Across weeks 1, 3, 5, 7, 11, 15, 19 and 23, patients received a vaccination each time, eight in all. First vaccine doses came 4-6 weeks after radiotherapy alone, or with temozolomide cycles.

Sequenced by immunoSEQ multiplex PCR; TCRdb stores in-frame clones only, minus some. The sample lists 40,000 or so clones, around 74% occurring once. The sample's time point: week 23, last vaccination. Doses of 300 ug of mutant IDH1 20-mer peptide were given with topical imiquimod. Whole-study findings and limits: Pseudoprogression appears to have had no connection to changes in top peripheral T cell clonotypes.

Germline CDR1 is LGHNA and CDR2 is YSLEER. The CDR3 runs 15 residues. V shed 1 base and J shed 4 bases, with 13 bases lying between them. As regards this clone: Its antigen is currently unknown.

The sample was PBMCs, taken from a glioma patient whose treatment included an IDH1 peptide vaccine. This rearrangement joins TRBV4-3 to TRBJ2-5, with D tentatively TRBD2 (6 bases). The sequence came from a man aged 50-59 years with glioma. The CDR3 nucleotides are TGCGCCAGCAGCCAAGCGGGAGCAGGAGGAGAGACCCAGTACTTC. Its protein product is CASSQAGAGGETQYF.